These 2 T cell receptor beta chains were sequenced from one sample in a study of identical twins. One entry per CDR3 protein results from TCRdb running MiXCR on the 5' RACE reads. This table holds around 250,000 distinct CDR3 sequences, roughly 8% found once. These data are also associated with another study on yellow fever vaccine responses in identical twins.

The sequenced material came from CD8+ T cells sorted from blood. Receptors originate from a woman under 30 in good health.

This clonotype has more than one count but fewer than ten. The genes are TRBV12-3 or TRBV12-4 and TRBJ2-3, with TRBD1 identical over 8 bases. V shed 5 bases and J 1 base; nucleotides not matched to a gene: 2. This CDR3 comprises 14 residues. CDR3 amino acids: CASSMGQGTDTQYF. Here the CDR3 DNA reads TGTGCCAGCAGTATGGGACAGGGCACAGATACGCAGTATTTT.

This clonotype was counted ten times or more. The chain has TRBV20-1 and TRBJ2-7, with D perhaps given as TRBD1 or TRBD2 (5 bases each). This CDR3 is built from 15 residues. V was pared by 5 bases and J by 0 bases, with 17 bases between. The germline V gene has CDR1 DFQATT and CDR2 SNEGSKA (reference sequence). CDR3 sequence (DNA): TGCAGTGCTGGGACCGTGGGCCTAAGCTCCTACGAGCAGTACTTC. Amino acids: CSAGTVGLSSYEQYF.